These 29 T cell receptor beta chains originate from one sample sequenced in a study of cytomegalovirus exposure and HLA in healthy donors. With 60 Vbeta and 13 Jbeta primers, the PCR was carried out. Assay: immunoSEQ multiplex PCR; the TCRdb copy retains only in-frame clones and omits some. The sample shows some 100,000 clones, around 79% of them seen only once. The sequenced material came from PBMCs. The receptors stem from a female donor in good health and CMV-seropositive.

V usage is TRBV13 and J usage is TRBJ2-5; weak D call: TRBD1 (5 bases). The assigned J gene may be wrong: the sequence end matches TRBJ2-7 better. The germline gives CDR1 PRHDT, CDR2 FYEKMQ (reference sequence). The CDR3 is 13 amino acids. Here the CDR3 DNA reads TGTGCCAGCAGCTTGGGGCCCGCCGACGAGCAGTACTTC. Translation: CASSLGPADEQYF.

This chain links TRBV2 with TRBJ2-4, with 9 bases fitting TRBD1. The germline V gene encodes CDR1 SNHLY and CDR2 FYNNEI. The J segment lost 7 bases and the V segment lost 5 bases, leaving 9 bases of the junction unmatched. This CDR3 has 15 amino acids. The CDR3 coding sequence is TGTGCCAGCAGTAAAAATACAGGGGGCGCGAACATTCAGTACTTC. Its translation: CASSKNTGGANIQYF. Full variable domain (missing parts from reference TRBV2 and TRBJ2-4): EPEVTQTPSHQVTQMGQEVILRCVPISNHLYFYWYRQILGQKVEFLVSFYNNEISEKSEIFDDQFSVERPDGSNFTLKIRSTKLEDSAMYFCASSKNTGGANIQYFGAGTRLSVL.

CDR3: CASSPTVNGELFF. CDR3 nucleotide sequence: TGTGCCAGCAGCCCGACTGTAAACGGGGAGCTGTTTTTT. The rearrangement joins TRBV11-2 to TRBJ2-2; D is unresolved. Trimming pared 5 bases from V and 7 bases from J, leaving 11 bases between. The CDR3 sequence is 13 residues long. CDR1 and CDR2 (germline): SGHAT, FQNNGV.

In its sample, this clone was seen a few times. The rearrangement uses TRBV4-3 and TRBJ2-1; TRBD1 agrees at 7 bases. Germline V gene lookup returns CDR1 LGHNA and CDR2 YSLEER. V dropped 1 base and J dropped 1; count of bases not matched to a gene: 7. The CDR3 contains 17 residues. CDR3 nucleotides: TGCGCCAGCAGCCAAGTAGAGACAGGGCCTTCCTACAATGAGCAGTTCTTC. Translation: CASSQVETGPSYNEQFF.

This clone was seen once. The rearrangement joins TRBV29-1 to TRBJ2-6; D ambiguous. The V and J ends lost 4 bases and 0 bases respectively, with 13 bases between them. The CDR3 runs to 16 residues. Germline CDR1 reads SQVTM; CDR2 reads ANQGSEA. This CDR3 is CSVVGTANSGANVLTF. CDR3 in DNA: TGCAGCGTTGTCGGTACAGCTAACTCTGGGGCCAACGTCCTGACTTTC.

In DNA form, the CDR3 reads TGTGCCAGCAGCTTACGGTCGGGAGGGCTTTACAATGAGCAGTTCTTC. The encoded protein is CASSLRSGGLYNEQFF. The chain is built from TRBV7-6 and TRBJ2-1, with 8 nucleotides matching TRBD2. The germline V gene has CDR1 SGHVS and CDR2 FNYEAQ. Trimming cost V 2 bases and J 4 bases; bases outside gene matches: 7. CDR3 size: 16 residues. The whole variable domain, filled in from reference TRBV7-6 and TRBJ2-1, reads GAGVSQSPRYKVTKRGQDVALRCDPISGHVSLYWYRQALGQGPEFLTYFNYEAQQDKSGLPNDRFSAERPEGSISTLTIQRTEQRDSAMYRCASSLRSGGLYNEQFFGPGTRLTVL.

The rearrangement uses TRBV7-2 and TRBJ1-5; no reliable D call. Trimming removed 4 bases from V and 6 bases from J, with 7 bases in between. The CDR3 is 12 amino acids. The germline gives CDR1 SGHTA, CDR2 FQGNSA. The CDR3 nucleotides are TGTGCCAGCAGCTACCGGGGTCAGCCCCAGCATTTT. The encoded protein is CASSYRGQPQHF.

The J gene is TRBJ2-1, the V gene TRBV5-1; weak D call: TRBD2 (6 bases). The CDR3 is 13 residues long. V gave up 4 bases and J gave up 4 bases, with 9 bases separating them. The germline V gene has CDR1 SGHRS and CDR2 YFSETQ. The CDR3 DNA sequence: TGCGCCAGCAGCATTGCGGGGTACAATGAGCAGTTCTTC. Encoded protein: CASSIAGYNEQFF.

The CDR3 sequence is CASSLVGNLAGGRETQYF. CDR3 nucleotide sequence: TGTGCCAGCAGCTTAGTGGGGAACCTTGCGGGGGGGCGAGAGACCCAGTACTTC. This chain connects TRBV7-6 to TRBJ2-5, with 9 bases identical to TRBD2. The CDR3 is 18 residues long. V lost 1 base and J lost 4; bases outside the gene matches: 13. Germline V gene lookup returns CDR1 SGHVS and CDR2 FNYEAQ.

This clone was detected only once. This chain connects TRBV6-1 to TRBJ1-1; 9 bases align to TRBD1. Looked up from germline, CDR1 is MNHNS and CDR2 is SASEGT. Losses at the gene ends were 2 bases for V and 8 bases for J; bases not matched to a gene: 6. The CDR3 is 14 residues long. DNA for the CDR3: TGTGCCAGCAGTGAAAGGGACAGGGTTTGGGAAGCTTTCTTT. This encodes CASSERDRVWEAFF.

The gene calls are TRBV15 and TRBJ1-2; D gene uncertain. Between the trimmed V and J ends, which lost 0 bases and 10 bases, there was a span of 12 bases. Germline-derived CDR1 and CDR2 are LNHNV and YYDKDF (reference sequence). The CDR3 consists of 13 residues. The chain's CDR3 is CATSRDSRDSYTF. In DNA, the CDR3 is TGTGCCACCAGCAGAGATTCGCGGGATTCCTACACCTTC.

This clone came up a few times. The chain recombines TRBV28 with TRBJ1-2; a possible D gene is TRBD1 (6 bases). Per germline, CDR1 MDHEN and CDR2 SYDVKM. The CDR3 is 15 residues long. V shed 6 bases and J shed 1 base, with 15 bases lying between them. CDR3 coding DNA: TGTGCCAGCAGAGTCAGGGGTGTTAGTAACTATGGCTACACCTTC. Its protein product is CASRVRGVSNYGYTF.

CDR3 DNA sequence: TGTGCCAGCAATACTCACCGGACAGTCTCCTACGAGCAGTACTTC. Protein product: CASNTHRTVSYEQYF. The rearrangement joins TRBV28 to TRBJ2-7, with D perhaps TRBD1 (6 bases). V was pared by 7 bases and J by 0 bases, with 16 bases between. Looked up from germline, CDR1 is MDHEN and CDR2 is SYDVKM. CDR3 length equals 15 residues.

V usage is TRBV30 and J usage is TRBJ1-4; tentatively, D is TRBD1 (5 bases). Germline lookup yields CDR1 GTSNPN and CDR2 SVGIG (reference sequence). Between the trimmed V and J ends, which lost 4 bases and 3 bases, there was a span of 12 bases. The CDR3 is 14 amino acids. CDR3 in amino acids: CAWMKPGPNEKLFF. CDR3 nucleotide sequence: TGTGCCTGGATGAAGCCAGGGCCTAATGAAAAACTGTTTTTT.

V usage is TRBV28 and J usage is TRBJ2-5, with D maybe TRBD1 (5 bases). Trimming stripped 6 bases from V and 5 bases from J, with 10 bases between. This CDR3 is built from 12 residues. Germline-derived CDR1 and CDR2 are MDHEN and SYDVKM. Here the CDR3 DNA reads TGTGCCAGCAGAGGGGCCAAGGAGACCCAGTACTTC. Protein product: CASRGAKETQYF.

The chain's CDR3 is CASSGWTGGGEQYF. The CDR3, as DNA: TGTGCCAGCAGTGGTTGGACAGGGGGCGGCGAGCAGTACTTC. The chain joins TRBV6-5 to TRBJ2-7; 11 nucleotides agree with TRBD1. The CDR3 sequence is 14 residues long. The ends lost 5 bases at V and 6 bases at J; junction bases unmatched: 6. Germline V gene lookup returns CDR1 MNHEY and CDR2 SVGAGI.

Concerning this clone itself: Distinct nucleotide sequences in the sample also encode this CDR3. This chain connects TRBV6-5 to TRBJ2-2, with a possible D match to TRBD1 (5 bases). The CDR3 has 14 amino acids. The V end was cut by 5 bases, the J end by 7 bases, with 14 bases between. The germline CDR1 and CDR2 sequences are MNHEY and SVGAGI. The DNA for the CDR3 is TGTGCCAGCAGTACCACAGGTCTGGTCGGGGAGCTGTTTTTT. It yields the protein CASSTTGLVGELFF.

CDR3: CASSQGTGGFTEAFF. CDR3 sequence (DNA): TGTGCCAGCAGTCAAGGGACAGGGGGCTTCACTGAAGCTTTCTTT. The V gene is TRBV6-1, the J gene TRBJ1-1; 12 nucleotides align to TRBD1. V dropped 5 bases and J dropped 4; count of bases not matched to a gene: 5. CDR3 size: 15 residues. Germline CDR1 is MNHNS and CDR2 is SASEGT.

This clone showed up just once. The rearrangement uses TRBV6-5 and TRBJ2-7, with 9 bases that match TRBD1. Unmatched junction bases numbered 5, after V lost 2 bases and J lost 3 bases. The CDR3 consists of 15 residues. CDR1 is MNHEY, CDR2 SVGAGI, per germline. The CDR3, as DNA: TGTGCCAGCAGTTACCAGGGACAGGGCGGCTACGAGCAGTACTTC. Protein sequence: CASSYQGQGGYEQYF.

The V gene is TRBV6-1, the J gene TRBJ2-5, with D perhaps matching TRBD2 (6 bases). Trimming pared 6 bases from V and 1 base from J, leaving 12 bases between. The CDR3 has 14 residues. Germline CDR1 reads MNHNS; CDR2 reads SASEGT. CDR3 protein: CASSLGLIQETQYF. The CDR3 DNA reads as TGTGCCAGCAGCCTGGGACTTATCCAAGAGACCCAGTACTTC.

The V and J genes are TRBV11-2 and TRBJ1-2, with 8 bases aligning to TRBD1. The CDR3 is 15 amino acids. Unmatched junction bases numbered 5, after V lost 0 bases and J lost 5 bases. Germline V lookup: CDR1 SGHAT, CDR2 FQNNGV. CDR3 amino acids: CASSLDGTGVYGYTF. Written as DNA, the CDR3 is TGTGCCAGCAGCTTAGATGGGACAGGCGTATATGGCTACACCTTC.

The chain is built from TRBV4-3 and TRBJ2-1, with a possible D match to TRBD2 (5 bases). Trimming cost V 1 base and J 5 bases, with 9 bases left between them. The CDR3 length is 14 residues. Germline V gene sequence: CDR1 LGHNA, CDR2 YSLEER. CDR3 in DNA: TGCGCCAGCAGCCAAGGGTTAGCGAACAATGAGCAGTTCTTC. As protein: CASSQGLANNEQFF.

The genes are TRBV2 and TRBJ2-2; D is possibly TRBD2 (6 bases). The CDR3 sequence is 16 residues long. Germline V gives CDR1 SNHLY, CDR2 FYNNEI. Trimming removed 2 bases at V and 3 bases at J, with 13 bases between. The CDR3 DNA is TGTGCCAGCAGTGAAAATGGCGGGACGCACACCGGGGAGCTGTTTTTT. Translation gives CASSENGGTHTGELFF.

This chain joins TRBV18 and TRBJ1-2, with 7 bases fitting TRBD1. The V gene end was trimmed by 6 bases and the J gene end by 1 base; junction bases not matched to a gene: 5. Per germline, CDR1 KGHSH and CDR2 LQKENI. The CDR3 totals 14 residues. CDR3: CASSLRDSNYGYTF. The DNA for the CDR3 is TGTGCCAGCTCCCTCCGGGACAGTAACTATGGCTACACCTTC.

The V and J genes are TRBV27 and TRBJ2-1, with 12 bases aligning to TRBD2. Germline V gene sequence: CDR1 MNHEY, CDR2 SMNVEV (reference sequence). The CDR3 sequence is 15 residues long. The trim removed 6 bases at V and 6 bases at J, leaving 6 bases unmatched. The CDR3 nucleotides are TGTGCCAGCAGCCCCGGACTAGCGGGAACCAATGAGCAGTTCTTC. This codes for CASSPGLAGTNEQFF.

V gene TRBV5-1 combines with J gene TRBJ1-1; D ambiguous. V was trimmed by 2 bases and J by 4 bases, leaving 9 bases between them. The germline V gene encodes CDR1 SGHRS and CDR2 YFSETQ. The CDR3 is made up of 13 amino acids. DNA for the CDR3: TGCGCCAGCAGCTTTCAGGCCGGCACTGAAGCTTTCTTT. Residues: CASSFQAGTEAFF.

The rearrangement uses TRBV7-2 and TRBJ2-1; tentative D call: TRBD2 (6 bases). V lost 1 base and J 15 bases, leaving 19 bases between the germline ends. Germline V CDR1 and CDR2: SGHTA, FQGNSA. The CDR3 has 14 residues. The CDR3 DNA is TGTGCCAGCAGCTTAGATCTGGTAGCGGTTACCCCGTTCTTC. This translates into CASSLDLVAVTPFF.

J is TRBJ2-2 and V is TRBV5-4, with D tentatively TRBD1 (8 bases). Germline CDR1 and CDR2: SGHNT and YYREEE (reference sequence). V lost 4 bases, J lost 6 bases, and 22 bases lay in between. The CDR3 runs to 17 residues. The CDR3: CASSPRGRRGPAGELFF. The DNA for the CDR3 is TGTGCCAGCAGCCCGCGGGGGCGCAGGGGGCCTGCCGGGGAGCTGTTTTTT.

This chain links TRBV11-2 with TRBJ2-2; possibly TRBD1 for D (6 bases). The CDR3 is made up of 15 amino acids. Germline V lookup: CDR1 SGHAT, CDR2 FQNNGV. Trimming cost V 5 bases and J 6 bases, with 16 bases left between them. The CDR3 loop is CASSLLTTGSGELFF. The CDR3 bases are TGTGCCAGCAGCCTCCTCACCACAGGGTCCGGGGAGCTGTTTTTT.